The sequence of this T cell receptor beta chain was determined in a study of shared clonotypes between healthy human individuals. This CDR3 comprises 15 residues. V dropped 0 bases and J dropped 3 bases, with 9 bases sitting between them. The V gene's germline CDR1 is MGHRA and CDR2 YSYEKL. Clones were read by immunoSEQ multiplex PCR, and TCRdb kept only the in-frame ones, dropping some. This table has some 2,400,000 clones, 90% to 96% appearing once. The origin of this receptor is a man younger than 35 in good health. The sequenced sample was naive CD4+ T cells sorted from blood. The sample's subset: CD45RA+ positively selected. The V and J genes are TRBV4-1 and TRBJ1-3; D unresolved. CDR3 loop: CASSQDNGYGNTIYF. CDR3 nucleotide sequence: TGCGCCAGCAGCCAAGATAACGGTTATGGAAACACCATATATTTT.